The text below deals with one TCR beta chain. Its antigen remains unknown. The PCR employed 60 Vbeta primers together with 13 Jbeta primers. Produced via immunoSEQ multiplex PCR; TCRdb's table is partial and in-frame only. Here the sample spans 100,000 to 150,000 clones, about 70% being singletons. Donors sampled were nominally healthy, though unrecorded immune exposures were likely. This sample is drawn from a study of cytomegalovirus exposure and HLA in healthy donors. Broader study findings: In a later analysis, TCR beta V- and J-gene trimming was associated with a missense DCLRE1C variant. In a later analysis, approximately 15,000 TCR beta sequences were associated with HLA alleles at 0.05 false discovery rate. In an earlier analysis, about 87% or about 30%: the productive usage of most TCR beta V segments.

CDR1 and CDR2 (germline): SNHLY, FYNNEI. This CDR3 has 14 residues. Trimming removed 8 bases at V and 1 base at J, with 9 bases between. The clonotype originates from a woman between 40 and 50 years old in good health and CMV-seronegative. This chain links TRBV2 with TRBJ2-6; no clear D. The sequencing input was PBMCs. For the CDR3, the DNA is TGTGCCAGCTCGTTCGGTTCTGGGGCCAACGTCCTGACTTTC. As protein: CASSFGSGANVLTF.